Below, 21 T cell receptor beta chains from the same sample are listed, as sequenced in a study of shared clonotypes between healthy human individuals. Clones were sequenced by immunoSEQ multiplex PCR, and TCRdb holds only the in-frame ones, with some missing. The table shows approximately 600,000 clones, with 95% occurring only once. In the naive CD8 group, cells lacked CD45RO and were positively selected for CCR7, so terminally differentiated effector memory CD45RA+ cells were left out. The sample was naive CD8+ T cells sorted from blood. Every receptor here comes from a woman aged 25-40 years in good health.

About this clone: Distinct nucleotide sequences in the sample also encode this CDR3. V is TRBV13 and J is TRBJ1-1; D possibly corresponds to TRBD1 (6 bases). V shed 0 bases and J shed 2 bases, with 7 bases lying between them. This CDR3 spans 14 amino acids. Germline V CDR1 and CDR2: PRHDT, FYEKMQ (reference sequence). CDR3 bases: TGTGCCAGCAGCTTAGGACAGGGCAACACTGAAGCTTTCTTT. Protein sequence: CASSLGQGNTEAFF. The whole variable domain, remainder taken from reference TRBV13 and TRBJ1-1, is AAGVIQSPRHLIKEKRETATLKCYPIPRHDTVYWYQQGPGQDPQFLISFYEKMQSDKGSIPDRFSAQQFSDYHSELNMSSLELGDSALYFCASSLGQGNTEAFFGQGTRLTVV.

Turning to this clone: Other DNA variants within this sample encode the same CDR3. This chain joins TRBV6-5 and TRBJ1-1; D might be TRBD1 (5 bases). Germline values: CDR1 MNHEY, CDR2 SVGAGI. The CDR3 runs to 14 residues. V was cut by 0 bases and J by 3 bases, with 8 bases left in between. The CDR3 DNA is TGTGCCAGCAGTTACTCGGGGGGGGACACTGAAGCTTTCTTT. Protein: CASSYSGGDTEAFF.

The rearrangement links TRBV4-2 to TRBJ2-1, with 13 bases that match TRBD2. Germline loops: CDR1 LGHNA, CDR2 YNFKEQ. The CDR3 loop spans 16 amino acids. J lost 0 bases, V lost 5 bases, and 1 base had no gene match. CDR3: CASSRTSGSSYNEQFF. As DNA, the CDR3 is TGTGCCAGCAGCAGGACTAGCGGGAGCTCCTACAATGAGCAGTTCTTC.

The genes are TRBV7-9 and TRBJ2-7; no reliable D call. The CDR3 contains 13 residues. Germline V gene sequence: CDR1 SEHNR, CDR2 FQNEAQ (reference sequence). The V end lost 2 bases, the J end lost 6 bases, and 11 bases lay between the germline ends. This chain's CDR3 is CASSLPSPSEQYF. CDR3 in DNA: TGTGCCAGCAGCTTACCATCCCCCAGCGAGCAGTACTTC.

The CDR3 region is CASSSTSGRAGELFF. The CDR3 bases are TGCGCCAGCAGCTCCACTAGCGGGAGGGCCGGGGAGCTGTTTTTT. The rearrangement uses TRBV5-1 and TRBJ2-2; TRBD2 matches 13 bases. The junction had 2 bases not matched to a gene; V was cut back by 3 bases and J by 6 bases. The germline V gene has CDR1 SGHRS and CDR2 YFSETQ. This CDR3 contains 15 residues.

This clone came up once. V is TRBV28 and J is TRBJ2-1; 11 bases match TRBD2. Germline assignment: CDR1 MDHEN and CDR2 SYDVKM. Losses at the gene ends were 5 bases for V and 3 bases for J; bases not matched to a gene: 3. This CDR3 comprises 15 residues. The chain's CDR3 is CASSLGLADYNEQFF. CDR3 sequence (DNA): TGTGCCAGCAGTCTGGGACTAGCGGACTACAATGAGCAGTTCTTC.

V and J are TRBV10-2 and TRBJ2-7; TRBD2 agrees at 7 bases. The CDR3 is 13 residues long. V lost 5 bases to trimming and J lost 2 bases; unmatched junction nucleotides: 3. Per the germline V gene, CDR1 is WSHSY and CDR2 is SAAADI. CDR3 residues: CASSPSGTYEQYF. In DNA, the CDR3 is TGCGCCAGCAGTCCCAGCGGGACCTACGAGCAGTACTTC.

The chain uses TRBV9 and TRBJ2-7; TRBD2 might be the D (6 bases). The CDR3 sequence is 16 residues long. Germline CDR1 is SGDLS and CDR2 is YYNGEE. V gave up 0 bases and J gave up 2 bases, with 15 bases separating them. CDR3 DNA: TGTGCCAGCAGCGTAGCTGCGGGGATGGGGACCTACGAGCAGTACTTC. Encoded protein: CASSVAAGMGTYEQYF.

The gene calls are TRBV9 and TRBJ2-1, with TRBD2 identical over 7 bases. The CDR3 is 15 amino acids. Trimming at V came to 3 bases and at J to 8 bases, leaving 11 bases not matched to a gene. Germline lookup yields CDR1 SGDLS and CDR2 YYNGEE. CDR3 amino acids: CASSAEWGGSDEQFF. The CDR3 DNA is TGTGCCAGCAGCGCCGAGTGGGGCGGGAGTGATGAGCAGTTCTTC.

The CDR3 DNA reads TGTGCCAGCAGCTTCATACTTGGGCTTTATTTTAATGAGCAGTTCTTC. Protein product: CASSFILGLYFNEQFF. V gene TRBV7-2 combines with J gene TRBJ2-1; the D is unclear. Trimming removed 3 bases from V and 7 bases from J, with 19 bases in between. The germline CDR1 and CDR2 sequences are SGHTA and FQGNSA. The length of the CDR3 is 16 residues. Complete variable domain (other parts from reference TRBV7-2 and TRBJ2-1): GAGVSQSPSNKVTEKGKDVELRCDPISGHTALYWYRQSLGQGLEFLIYFQGNSAPDKSGLPSDRFSAERTGGSVSTLTIQRTQQEDSAVYLCASSFILGLYFNEQFFGPGTRLTVL.

The CDR3: CASSFYRSATGEQYF. DNA for the CDR3: TGTGCCAGCAGCTTTTACAGGTCGGCGACGGGGGAGCAGTACTTC. The genes are TRBV7-8 and TRBJ2-7; either TRBD1 or TRBD2 may supply D (5 bases each). V lost 3 bases to trimming and J lost 7 bases, with 19 bases between them. Germline lookup yields CDR1 SGHVS and CDR2 FQNEAQ. The CDR3 runs 15 residues.

The chain has TRBV4-1 and TRBJ2-7, with D unresolved. CDR3 size: 14 residues. The germline V gene has CDR1 MGHRA and CDR2 YSYEKL. The V end lost 0 bases, the J end lost 5 bases, and 11 bases lay between the germline ends. This CDR3 reads CASSQDSRTNEQYF. CDR3 bases: TGCGCCAGCAGCCAAGACTCCAGGACCAACGAGCAGTACTTC.

The rearrangement links TRBV19 to TRBJ2-7; maybe TRBD1 (6 bases). Trimming took off 7 bases at V and 2 bases at J, with 15 bases between the two ends. CDR1 is LNHDA and CDR2 is SQIVND in the germline V gene (reference sequence). CDR3 size: 14 residues. The DNA of the CDR3 is TGTGCCAGTACGTGGGGCGCAGGGGCCTACGAGCAGTACTTC. Translating gives CASTWGAGAYEQYF.

The chain employs TRBV2 and TRBJ1-1; TRBD1 matches at 10 bases. The V and J ends lost 6 bases and 1 base, in that order; junction bases with no gene match: 11. There are 17 residues in the CDR3. Germline CDR1 is SNHLY and CDR2 is FYNNEI. The CDR3 DNA follows: TGTGCCAGCAGACCCCCGACAGGGGGCGGGAGGAACACTGAAGCTTTCTTT. This sequence encodes CASRPPTGGGRNTEAFF.

V and J are TRBV5-8 and TRBJ2-6; possible D gene TRBD2, 6 bases. The germline V gene has CDR1 SGHTS and CDR2 YDEGEE. The length of the CDR3 is 20 residues. The V and J ends lost 3 bases and 0 bases respectively, with 22 bases between them. This CDR3 is CASSSQAPGTAYSGANVLTF. In DNA form, the CDR3 reads TGTGCCAGCAGCTCCCAGGCCCCGGGGACTGCTTACTCTGGGGCCAACGTCCTGACTTTC.

The chain uses TRBV15 and TRBJ2-3, with 7 positions matching TRBD1. The trim removed 3 bases at V and 4 bases at J, leaving 7 bases unmatched. CDR3 length equals 15 residues. CDR1 and CDR2 (germline): LNHNV, YYDKDF (reference sequence). The CDR3 here is CATSSRQGVADTQYF. The CDR3 DNA reads TGTGCCACCAGCAGCCGACAGGGTGTTGCAGATACGCAGTATTTT. The whole variable domain, remainder taken from reference TRBV15 and TRBJ2-3, is DAMVIQNPRYQVTQFGKPVTLSCSQTLNHNVMYWYQQKSSQAPKLLFHYYDKDFNNEADTPDNFQSRRPNTSFCFLDIRSPGLGDTAMYLCATSSRQGVADTQYFGPGTRLTVL.

V and J are TRBV5-4 and TRBJ2-1; no clear D gene. Per the germline V gene, CDR1 is SGHNT and CDR2 is YYREEE (reference sequence). V lost 4 bases and J 8 bases, leaving 7 bases between the germline ends. The CDR3 is 11 amino acids. The CDR3 nucleotides are TGTGCCAGCAGCCAAATGGATGAGCAGTTCTTC. Protein product: CASSQMDEQFF.

V usage is TRBV10-1 and J usage is TRBJ2-3, with 10 positions matching TRBD2. The V and J ends lost 8 bases and 1 base, in that order; junction bases with no gene match: 0. CDR3 length: 13 residues. Germline V gene lookup returns CDR1 WNHNN and CDR2 SYGVQD (reference sequence). The CDR3 region is CASGTSGTDTQYF. In nucleotides, the CDR3 is TGCGCCAGCGGGACTAGCGGCACAGATACGCAGTATTTT.

The chain recombines TRBV6-5 with TRBJ2-4; possible D gene TRBD1, 6 bases. Germline V CDR1 and CDR2: MNHEY, SVGAGI. V gave up 5 bases and J gave up 4 bases, with 9 bases separating them. This CDR3 comprises 13 residues. The CDR3 sequence: CASSLGQKNIQYF. CDR3 DNA: TGTGCCAGCAGTCTCGGACAGAAAAACATTCAGTACTTC.

The chain has TRBV7-9 and TRBJ2-7; D tentatively reads TRBD1 or TRBD2 (7 bases each). V lost 9 bases, J lost 2 bases, and 14 bases lay in between. The CDR3 loop spans 13 amino acids. The germline gives CDR1 SEHNR, CDR2 FQNEAQ (reference sequence). The CDR3 is CASAQGGTYEQYF. As DNA, the CDR3 is TGTGCCAGTGCCCAGGGGGGGACCTACGAGCAGTACTTC.

The chain has TRBV4-1 and TRBJ2-1; 8 positions match TRBD2. The CDR3 spans 17 residues. V shed 4 bases and J 9 bases; nucleotides not matched to a gene: 17. Germline CDR1 is MGHRA and CDR2 is YSYEKL. The CDR3 here is CASSLYHSGARGSEQFF. CDR3 nucleotides: TGCGCCAGCAGCCTATACCATAGCGGGGCCCGTGGGAGTGAGCAGTTCTTC.